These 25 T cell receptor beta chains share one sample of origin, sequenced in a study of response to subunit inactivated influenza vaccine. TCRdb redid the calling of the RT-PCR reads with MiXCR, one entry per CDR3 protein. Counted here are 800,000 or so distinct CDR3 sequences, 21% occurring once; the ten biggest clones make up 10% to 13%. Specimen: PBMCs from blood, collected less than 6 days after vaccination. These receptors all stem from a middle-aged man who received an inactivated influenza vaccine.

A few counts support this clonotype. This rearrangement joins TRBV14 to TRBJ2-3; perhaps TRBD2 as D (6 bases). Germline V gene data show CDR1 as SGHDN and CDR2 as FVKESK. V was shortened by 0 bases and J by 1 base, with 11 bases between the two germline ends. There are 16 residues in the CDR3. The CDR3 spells CASSQDLASGTDTQYF. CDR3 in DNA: TGTGCCAGCAGCCAAGATCTAGCGTCGGGCACAGATACGCAGTATTTT.

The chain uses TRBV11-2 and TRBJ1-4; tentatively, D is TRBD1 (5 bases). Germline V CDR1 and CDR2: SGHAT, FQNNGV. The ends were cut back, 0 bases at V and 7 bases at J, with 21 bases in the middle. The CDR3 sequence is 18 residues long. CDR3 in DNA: TGTGCCAGCAGCTTAGAACGGGCAGGGCACCCAGGCGGTGAAAAACTGTTTTTT. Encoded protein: CASSLERAGHPGGEKLFF.

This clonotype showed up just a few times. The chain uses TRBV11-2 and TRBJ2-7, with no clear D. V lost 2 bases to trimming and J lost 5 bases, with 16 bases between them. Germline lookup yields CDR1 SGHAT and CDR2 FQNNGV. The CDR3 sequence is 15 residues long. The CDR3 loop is CASSLPDEVVNEQYF. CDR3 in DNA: TGTGCCAGCAGCTTACCAGACGAGGTAGTTAACGAGCAGTACTTC. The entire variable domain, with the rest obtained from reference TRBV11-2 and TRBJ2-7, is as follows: EAGVAQSPRYKIIEKRQSVAFWCNPISGHATLYWYQQILGQGPKLLIQFQNNGVVDDSQLPKDRFSAERLKGVDSTLKIQPAKLEDSAVYLCASSLPDEVVNEQYFGPGTRLTVT.

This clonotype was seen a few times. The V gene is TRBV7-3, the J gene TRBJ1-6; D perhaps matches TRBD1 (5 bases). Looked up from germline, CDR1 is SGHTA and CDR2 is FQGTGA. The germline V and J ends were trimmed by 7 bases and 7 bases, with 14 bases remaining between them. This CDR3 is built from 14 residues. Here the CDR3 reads CASKGSEPNSPLHF. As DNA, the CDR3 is TGTGCCAGCAAGGGGTCAGAGCCCAATTCACCCCTCCACTTT.

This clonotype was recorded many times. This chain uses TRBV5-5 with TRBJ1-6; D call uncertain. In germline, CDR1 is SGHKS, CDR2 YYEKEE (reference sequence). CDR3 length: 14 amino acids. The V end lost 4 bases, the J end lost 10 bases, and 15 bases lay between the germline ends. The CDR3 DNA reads TGTGCCAGCAGCACCAGACACGGTCTCTCACCCCTCCACTTT. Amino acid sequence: CASSTRHGLSPLHF. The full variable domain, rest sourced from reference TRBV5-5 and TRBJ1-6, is DAGVTQSPTHLIKTRGQQVTLRCSPISGHKSVSWYQQVLGQGPQFIFQYYEKEERGRGNFPDRFSARQFPNYSSELNVNALLLGDSALYLCASSTRHGLSPLHFGNGTRLTVT.

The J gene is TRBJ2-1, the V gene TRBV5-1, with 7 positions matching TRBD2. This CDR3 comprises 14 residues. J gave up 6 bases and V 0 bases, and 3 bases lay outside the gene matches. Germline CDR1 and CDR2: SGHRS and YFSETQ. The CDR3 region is CASSLGGSSNEQFF. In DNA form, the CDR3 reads TGCGCCAGCAGCTTGGGCGGGAGCAGCAATGAGCAGTTCTTC.

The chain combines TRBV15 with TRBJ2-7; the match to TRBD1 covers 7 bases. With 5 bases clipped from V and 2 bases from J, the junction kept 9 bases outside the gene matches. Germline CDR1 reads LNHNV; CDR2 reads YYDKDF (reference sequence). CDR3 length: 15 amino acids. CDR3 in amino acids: CATSARTGQPYEQYF. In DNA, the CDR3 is TGTGCCACCAGCGCCCGAACGGGACAGCCCTACGAGCAGTACTTC.

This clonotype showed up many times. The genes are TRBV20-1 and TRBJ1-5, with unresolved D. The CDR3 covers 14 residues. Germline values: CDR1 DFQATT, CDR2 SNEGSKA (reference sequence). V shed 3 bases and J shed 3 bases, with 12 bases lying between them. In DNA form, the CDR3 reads TGCAGTGCTAGGGCGCCGTTCCCCAATCAGCCCCAGCATTTT. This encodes CSARAPFPNQPQHF.

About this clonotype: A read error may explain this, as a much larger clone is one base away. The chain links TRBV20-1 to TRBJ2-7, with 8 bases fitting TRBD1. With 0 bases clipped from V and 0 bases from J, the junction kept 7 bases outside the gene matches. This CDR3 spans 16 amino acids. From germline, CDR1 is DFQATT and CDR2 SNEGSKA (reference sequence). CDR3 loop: CSAREPPGQVSYEQYF. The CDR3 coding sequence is TGCAGTGCTAGAGAGCCCCCGGGACAGGTCTCCTACGAGCAGTACTTC.

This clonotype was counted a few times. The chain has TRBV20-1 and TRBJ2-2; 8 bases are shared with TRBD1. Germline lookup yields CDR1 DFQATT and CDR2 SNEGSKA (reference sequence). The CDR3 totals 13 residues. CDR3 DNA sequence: TGCAGCGGGTATGACAGGGGCACCGGGGAGCTGTTTTTT. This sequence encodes CSGYDRGTGELFF.

The CDR3 sequence is CASSFLEDTEAFF. CDR3 bases: TGCGCCAGCAGCTTTCTAGAGGACACTGAAGCTTTCTTT. This chain uses TRBV5-1 with TRBJ1-1; D not certain. From germline, CDR1 is SGHRS and CDR2 YFSETQ. The CDR3 spans 13 residues. Trimming shortened V by 2 bases and J by 3 bases, and 8 bases separated the two germline ends.

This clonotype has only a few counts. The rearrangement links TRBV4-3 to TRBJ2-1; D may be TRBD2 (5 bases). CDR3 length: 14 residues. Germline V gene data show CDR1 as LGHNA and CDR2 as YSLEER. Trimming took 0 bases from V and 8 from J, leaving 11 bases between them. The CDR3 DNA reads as TGCGCCAGCAGCCAAGATGAGGGTTTGGATGAGCAGTTCTTC. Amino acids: CASSQDEGLDEQFF.

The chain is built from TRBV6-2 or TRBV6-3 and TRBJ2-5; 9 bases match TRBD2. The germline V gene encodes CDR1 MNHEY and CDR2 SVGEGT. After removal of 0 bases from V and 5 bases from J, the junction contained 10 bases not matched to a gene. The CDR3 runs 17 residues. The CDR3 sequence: CASSYSIGLAGAETQYF. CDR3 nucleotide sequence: TGTGCCAGCAGTTACTCGATCGGTTTAGCGGGAGCGGAGACCCAGTACTTC.

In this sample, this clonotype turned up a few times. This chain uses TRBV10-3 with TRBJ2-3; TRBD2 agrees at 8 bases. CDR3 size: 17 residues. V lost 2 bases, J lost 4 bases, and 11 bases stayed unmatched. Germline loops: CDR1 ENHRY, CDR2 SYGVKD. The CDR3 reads CAISEIPTAGGSDTQYF. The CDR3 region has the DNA TGTGCCATCAGTGAGATTCCAACGGCGGGAGGTTCAGATACGCAGTATTTT.

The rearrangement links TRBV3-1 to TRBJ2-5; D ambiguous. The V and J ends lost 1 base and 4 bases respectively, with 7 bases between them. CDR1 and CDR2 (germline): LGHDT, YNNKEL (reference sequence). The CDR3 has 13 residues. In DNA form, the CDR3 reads TGTGCCAGCAGCCAAGGGTGGACAGAGACCCAGTACTTC. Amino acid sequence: CASSQGWTETQYF.

The CDR3 nucleotides are TGTGCCAGCAGCCACGAACCCGGAGGCGGGACTACAGATACGCAGTATTTT. The encoded protein is CASSHEPGGGTTDTQYF. V and J are TRBV4-2 and TRBJ2-3; possibly TRBD2 for D (6 bases). Looked up from germline, CDR1 is LGHNA and CDR2 is YNFKEQ. The CDR3 is made up of 17 amino acids. V was clipped by 3 bases and J by 3 bases, with 19 bases between them.

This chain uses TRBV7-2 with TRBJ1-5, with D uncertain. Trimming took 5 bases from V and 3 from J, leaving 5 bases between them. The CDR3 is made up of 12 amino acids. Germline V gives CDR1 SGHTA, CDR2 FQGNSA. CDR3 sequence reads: CASSQNNQPQHF. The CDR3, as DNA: TGTGCCAGCAGCCAGAACAATCAGCCCCAGCATTTT.

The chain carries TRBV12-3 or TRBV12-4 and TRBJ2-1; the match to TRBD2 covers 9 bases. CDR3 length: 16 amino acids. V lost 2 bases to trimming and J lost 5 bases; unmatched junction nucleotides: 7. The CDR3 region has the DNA TGTGCCAGCAGTTTAATCGGGGGACTAGCACACAATGAGCAGTTCTTC. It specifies CASSLIGGLAHNEQFF.

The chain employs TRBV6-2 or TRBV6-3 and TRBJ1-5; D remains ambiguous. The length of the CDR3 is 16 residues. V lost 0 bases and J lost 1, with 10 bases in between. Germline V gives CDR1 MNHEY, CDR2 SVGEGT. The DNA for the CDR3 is TGTGCCAGCAGTTACTCGAGGGCTTTAAGCAATCAGCCCCAGCATTTT. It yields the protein CASSYSRALSNQPQHF.

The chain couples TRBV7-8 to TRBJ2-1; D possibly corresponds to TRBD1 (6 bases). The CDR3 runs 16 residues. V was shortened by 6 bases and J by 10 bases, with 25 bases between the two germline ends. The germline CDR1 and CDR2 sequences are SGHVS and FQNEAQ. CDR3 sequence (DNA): TGTGCCAGCAGACTACACTACCGACCGACAGGCCACGAGCAGTTCTTC. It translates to CASRLHYRPTGHEQFF.

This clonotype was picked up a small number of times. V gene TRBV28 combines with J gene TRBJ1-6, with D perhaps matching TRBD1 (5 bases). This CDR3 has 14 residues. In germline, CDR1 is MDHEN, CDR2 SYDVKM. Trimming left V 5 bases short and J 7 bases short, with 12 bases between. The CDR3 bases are TGTGCCAGCAGTGCCGACGGGACGAATTCACCCCTCCACTTT. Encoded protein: CASSADGTNSPLHF. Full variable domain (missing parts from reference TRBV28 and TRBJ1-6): DVKVTQSSRYLVKRTGEKVFLECVQDMDHENMFWYRQDPGLGLRLIYFSYDVKMKEKGDIPEGYSVSREKKERFSLILESASTNQTSMYLCASSADGTNSPLHFGNGTRLTVT.

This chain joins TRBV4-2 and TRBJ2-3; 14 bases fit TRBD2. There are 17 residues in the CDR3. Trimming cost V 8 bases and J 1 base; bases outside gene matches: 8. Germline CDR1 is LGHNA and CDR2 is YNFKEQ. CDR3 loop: CASETSGGEEGTDTQYF. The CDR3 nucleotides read TGTGCCAGCGAGACTAGCGGGGGGGAGGAGGGCACAGATACGCAGTATTTT.

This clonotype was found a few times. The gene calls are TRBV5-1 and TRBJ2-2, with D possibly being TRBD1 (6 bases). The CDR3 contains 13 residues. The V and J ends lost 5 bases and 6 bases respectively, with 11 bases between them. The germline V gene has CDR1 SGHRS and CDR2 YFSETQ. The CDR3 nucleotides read TGCGCCAGCAGTCCGCAGGGGTCCGGGGAGCTGTTTTTT. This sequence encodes CASSPQGSGELFF.

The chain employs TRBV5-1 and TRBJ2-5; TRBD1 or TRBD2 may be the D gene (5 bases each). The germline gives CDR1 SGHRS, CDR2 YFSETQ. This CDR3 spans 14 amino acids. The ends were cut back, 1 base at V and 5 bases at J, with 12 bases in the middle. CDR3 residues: CASSLNNWGETQYF. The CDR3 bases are TGCGCCAGCAGCTTGAACAACTGGGGGGAGACCCAGTACTTC.

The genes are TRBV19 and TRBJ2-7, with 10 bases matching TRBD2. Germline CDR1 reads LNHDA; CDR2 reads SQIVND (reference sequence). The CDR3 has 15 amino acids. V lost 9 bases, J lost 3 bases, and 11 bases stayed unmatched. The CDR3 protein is CASRPLAGENYEQYF. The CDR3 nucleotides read TGTGCCAGCCGCCCCCTAGCGGGAGAGAACTACGAGCAGTACTTC.